These 14 T cell receptor beta chains originate from one sample sequenced in a study of T-cell memory formation after mild COVID-19. MiXCR, run by TCRdb on the 5' RACE reads, gives a single entry per CDR3 protein. This sample has fewer than 40,000 distinct CDR3 sequences, with around 7.7% found just once. Input material: PBMCs or a T cell subset sorted from them (not recorded which). The receptor source for this set is a man between 18 and 29 years old who had mild COVID-19 (a few samples of this study predate the infection). Cell type and time point are not known.

In this sample, this clonotype turned up many times. The rearrangement links TRBV15 to TRBJ2-3; D is unresolved. The V and J ends lost 0 bases and 3 bases respectively, with 4 bases between them. The length of the CDR3 is 13 residues. Germline assignment: CDR1 LNHNV and CDR2 YYDKDF (reference sequence). For the CDR3, the DNA is TGTGCCACCAGCAGAGATCGTACAGATACGCAGTATTTT. Its protein is CATSRDRTDTQYF.

The genes are TRBV12-3 or TRBV12-4 and TRBJ2-7, with D perhaps matching TRBD2 (5 bases). This CDR3 is built from 14 residues. V was shortened by 0 bases and J by 4 bases, with 10 bases between the two germline ends. The DNA of the CDR3 is TGTGCCAGCAGTTTAGCGAGTGGGAGTTACGAGCAGTACGTC. Translation gives CASSLASGSYEQYV.

This clonotype was seen more than once but under ten times. This chain connects TRBV7-2 to TRBJ2-2; D is undetermined. This CDR3 comprises 14 residues. The germline V and J ends were trimmed by 3 bases and 5 bases, with 10 bases remaining between them. CDR1 and CDR2 from the germline V gene are SGHTA and FQGNSA. As DNA, the CDR3 is TGTGCCAGCAGCTTGCACTCTGGGACCGGGGAGCTGTTTTTT. Its translation: CASSLHSGTGELFF.

The sample holds many counts of this clonotype. CDR3 DNA: TGCGCCAGCAGTGAGTGGTCGGGGGGGCGAGGAGAGACCCAGTACTTC. It specifies CASSEWSGGRGETQYF. The rearrangement uses TRBV10-1 and TRBJ2-5; 8 bases line up with TRBD2. Per germline, CDR1 WNHNN and CDR2 SYGVQD (reference sequence). CDR3 length: 16 residues. V shed 1 base and J 4 bases; nucleotides not matched to a gene: 8.

The chain has TRBV3-1 and TRBJ1-6, with TRBD1 identical over 12 bases. V was clipped by 5 bases and J by 8 bases; unmatched bases: 7. The germline gives CDR1 LGHDT, CDR2 YNNKEL (reference sequence). The CDR3 runs 16 residues. The CDR3 sequence is CASSRRDRGLYSPLHF. The DNA of the CDR3 is TGTGCCAGCAGCAGAAGGGACAGGGGGCTCTATTCACCCCTCCACTTT.

This clonotype has more than one count but fewer than ten. The chain links TRBV6-6 to TRBJ2-1; 9 bases align to TRBD2. The germline V gene has CDR1 MNHNY and CDR2 SVGAGI (reference sequence). J gave up 7 bases and V 3 bases, and 4 bases lay outside the gene matches. This CDR3 is built from 14 residues. The CDR3 region has the DNA TGTGCCAGCAGTTATGTTGCGGGGGGGAATGAGCAGTTCTTC. Its protein is CASSYVAGGNEQFF.

In its sample, this clonotype was seen many times. The chain uses TRBV27 and TRBJ2-1; TRBD2 matches 14 bases. CDR1 is MNHEY and CDR2 is SMNVEV in the germline V gene (reference sequence). V dropped 4 bases and J dropped 10; count of bases not matched to a gene: 6. The CDR3 covers 15 residues. CDR3 bases: TGTGCCAGCAGTTCGGGGACTAGCGGGGGCGGGGAGCAGTTCTTC. Its protein is CASSSGTSGGGEQFF.

V and J are TRBV18 and TRBJ2-1, with a tentative D call TRBD2 (5 bases). Germline V CDR1 and CDR2: KGHSH, LQKENI. The CDR3 covers 15 residues. V was cut by 3 bases and J by 5 bases, with 14 bases left in between. The CDR3 reads CASSPGRGANNEQFF. The CDR3 nucleotides are TGTGCCAGCTCACCTGGACGGGGAGCAAACAATGAGCAGTTCTTC.

This clonotype was picked up many times. V usage is TRBV7-2 and J usage is TRBJ1-1; D is unclear. The CDR3 contains 14 residues. Germline lookup yields CDR1 SGHTA and CDR2 FQGNSA. V lost 4 bases and J lost 3, with 12 bases in between. This chain's CDR3 is CASSSGFMYTEAFF. CDR3 nucleotides: TGTGCCAGCAGCTCAGGTTTCATGTACACTGAAGCTTTCTTT.

This clonotype rates as medium-sized. V and J are TRBV6-4 and TRBJ2-3, with 8 bases matching TRBD2. V dropped 6 bases and J dropped 0; count of bases not matched to a gene: 2. The germline gives CDR1 MRHNA, CDR2 SNTAGT. The CDR3 contains 14 residues. CDR3 bases: TGTGCCAGCAGCGGGGGGGCTAGCACAGATACGCAGTATTTT. Its translation is CASSGGASTDTQYF.

This clonotype appeared many times. J is TRBJ2-5 and V is TRBV7-3; no firm D call. Trimming left V 5 bases short and J 5 bases short, with 12 bases between. This CDR3 contains 13 residues. Germline values: CDR1 SGHTA, CDR2 FQGTGA. CDR3 bases: TGTGCCAGCAGCCCCGGATCAGCGGAGACCCAGTACTTC. Protein sequence: CASSPGSAETQYF. The full variable domain, rest sourced from reference TRBV7-3 and TRBJ2-5, is GAGVSQTPSNKVTEKGKYVELRCDPISGHTALYWYRQSLGQGPEFLIYFQGTGAADDSGLPNDRFFAVRPEGSVSTLKIQRTERGDSAVYLCASSPGSAETQYFGPGTRLLVL.

This clonotype has ten or more counts. The chain combines TRBV18 with TRBJ1-1, with 8 positions matching TRBD1. Germline lookup yields CDR1 KGHSH and CDR2 LQKENI. This CDR3 spans 15 amino acids. The trim removed 4 bases at V and 4 bases at J, leaving 8 bases unmatched. CDR3 coding DNA: TGTGCCAGCTCACTGAGGACAGGGATGCCCACTGAAGCTTTCTTT. It codes for CASSLRTGMPTEAFF.

This clonotype was counted many times. CDR3 amino acids: CASSVAGGLQETQYF. CDR3 in DNA: TGTGCCAGCAGCGTAGCCGGGGGCCTCCAAGAGACCCAGTACTTC. The V and J genes are TRBV9 and TRBJ2-5; TRBD1 or TRBD2 may be the D gene (6 bases each). The V end lost 0 bases, the J end lost 1 base, and 10 bases lay between the germline ends. The CDR3 spans 15 residues. The germline gives CDR1 SGDLS, CDR2 YYNGEE. The complete variable domain, with remaining parts taken from reference TRBV9 and TRBJ2-5, reads DSGVTQTPKHLITATGQRVTLRCSPRSGDLSVYWYQQSLDQGLQFLIQYYNGEERAKGNILERFSAQQFPDLHSELNLSSLELGDSALYFCASSVAGGLQETQYFGPGTRLLVL.

This clonotype was detected only a few times. The chain is built from TRBV5-4 and TRBJ1-1, with a possible D match to TRBD1 (5 bases). Trimming pared 2 bases from V and 10 bases from J, leaving 15 bases between. The CDR3 loop spans 13 amino acids. CDR1 SGHNT and CDR2 YYREEE come from the germline V gene (reference sequence). The CDR3 is CASSFAGSRGAFF. For the CDR3, the DNA is TGTGCCAGCAGCTTTGCAGGGTCGAGGGGAGCTTTCTTT. The full variable domain, rest sourced from reference TRBV5-4 and TRBJ1-1, is ETGVTQSPTHLIKTRGQQVTLRCSSQSGHNTVSWYQQALGQGPQFIFQYYREEENGRGNFPPRFSGLQFPNYSSELNVNALELDDSALYLCASSFAGSRGAFFGQGTRLTVV.